These 31 T cell receptor beta chains originate from one sample sequenced in a study of cytomegalovirus exposure and HLA in healthy donors. Vbeta (60) and Jbeta (13) primers were used in the PCR. The protocol was immunoSEQ multiplex PCR, while the TCRdb copy is restricted to in-frame clones and leaves out a portion. Among 110,000 or so clones, less than 80% were seen once, and the ten largest hold 1% to 1.5%. Input material: PBMCs. The receptors here all came from a man between 25 and 39 years old in good health and CMV-seronegative.

The chain has TRBV28 and TRBJ2-7, with TRBD1 matching 9 bases. Germline V lookup: CDR1 MDHEN, CDR2 SYDVKM. This CDR3 region has 13 residues. Germline trimming cut 10 bases from V and 3 bases from J; bases unmatched to any gene: 7. The CDR3 DNA is TGTGCCACCATACCGGGACAGGGCTACGAGCAGTACTTC. As protein: CATIPGQGYEQYF.

The chain couples TRBV7-2 to TRBJ1-1; D is unresolved. Per the germline V gene, CDR1 is SGHTA and CDR2 is FQGNSA. V lost 5 bases, J lost 4 bases, and 11 bases lay in between. This CDR3 has 13 amino acids. The CDR3 DNA sequence: TGTGCCAGCAGCCTCGGAGGGCTCACTGAAGCTTTCTTT. Its protein product is CASSLGGLTEAFF.

The rearrangement joins TRBV5-4 to TRBJ2-2; TRBD2 agrees at 7 bases. The CDR3 is made up of 15 amino acids. Trimming removed 0 bases from V and 4 bases from J; junction bases left unmatched: 3. CDR1 SGHNT and CDR2 YYREEE come from the germline V gene (reference sequence). The CDR3 region has the DNA TGTGCCAGCAGCTTGGACCCTAGCGGCACCGGGGAGCTGTTTTTT. This encodes CASSLDPSGTGELFF.

This sequence joins TRBV6-6 and TRBJ1-1, with 12 bases fitting TRBD1. Losses at the gene ends were 8 bases for V and 0 bases for J; bases not matched to a gene: 1. This CDR3 contains 14 residues. Germline CDR1 reads MNHNY; CDR2 reads SVGAGI (reference sequence). CDR3 nucleotides: TGTGCCAGCGGGACAGGGGGCATGAACACTGAAGCTTTCTTT. As protein: CASGTGGMNTEAFF.

The J gene is TRBJ2-7, the V gene TRBV27; 11 bases align to TRBD2. The germline gives CDR1 MNHEY, CDR2 SMNVEV (reference sequence). J was trimmed by 0 bases and V by 6 bases; bases with no gene match: 10. The CDR3 loop spans 17 amino acids. CDR3 DNA sequence: TGTGCCAGCAGCTTAAAATCTAGCGGGGGGCACTCCTACGAGCAGTACTTC. It translates to CASSLKSSGGHSYEQYF.

The V and J genes are TRBV11-3 and TRBJ1-1; TRBD1 is a possible D gene (5 bases). The V gene lost 5 bases and the J gene lost 4 bases, with 11 bases spanning the gap. The V gene's germline CDR1 is SGHNT and CDR2 YENEEA. CDR3 length equals 13 residues. As DNA, the CDR3 is TGTGCCAGCAGCAGTGGGGGGGGCACTGAAGCTTTCTTT. Translating gives CASSSGGGTEAFF.

The rearrangement uses TRBV27 and TRBJ1-2; 7 nucleotides line up with TRBD1. Germline V gene data show CDR1 as MNHEY and CDR2 as SMNVEV (reference sequence). The junction had 12 bases not matched to a gene; V was cut back by 4 bases and J by 4 bases. This CDR3 is built from 16 residues. As DNA, the CDR3 is TGTGCCAGCAGTTGGCTACCGTTACAGGGGTCCTATGGCTACACCTTC. Residues: CASSWLPLQGSYGYTF.

The chain combines TRBV5-8 with TRBJ2-5; D not certain. Germline loops: CDR1 SGHTS, CDR2 YDEGEE. The CDR3 totals 16 residues. Deletions cut 2 bases from V and 2 bases from J, with 16 bases between. The chain's CDR3 is CASSFSGTSPQETQYF. CDR3 coding DNA: TGTGCCAGCAGCTTCTCAGGCACCTCGCCGCAAGAGACCCAGTACTTC.

The V call is TRBV7-2, the J call TRBJ1-2; no reliable D call. CDR3 size: 13 residues. With 5 bases removed from V and 7 bases from J, the gap between germline ends came to 14 bases. Germline lookup yields CDR1 SGHTA and CDR2 FQGNSA. CDR3 in amino acids: CASSRGGEGGYTF. Here the CDR3 DNA reads TGTGCCAGCAGCCGAGGCGGGGAAGGTGGCTACACCTTC.

CDR3 sequence reads: CSAKRPGPAYEQYF. The DNA of the CDR3 is TGCAGCGCAAAGCGGCCGGGTCCCGCCTACGAGCAGTACTTC. This rearrangement joins TRBV29-1 to TRBJ2-7; D is possibly TRBD2 (5 bases). The V gene lost 7 bases and the J gene lost 2 bases, with 18 bases spanning the gap. The germline V gene has CDR1 SQVTM and CDR2 ANQGSEA. CDR3 length: 14 amino acids.

In its sample, this clone was seen a few times. CDR3 region: CASSQDPNEQYF. The DNA of the CDR3 is TGCGCCAGCAGCCAAGATCCCAACGAGCAGTACTTC. The rearrangement uses TRBV4-3 and TRBJ2-7, with unresolved D. This CDR3 has 12 amino acids. Deletions cut 0 bases from V and 5 bases from J, with 5 bases between. Per germline, CDR1 LGHNA and CDR2 YSLEER.

CDR3 region: CATSSQAAGPYEQYF. CDR3 in DNA: TGTGCCACCAGCAGTCAAGCCGCAGGTCCCTACGAGCAGTACTTC. The J gene is TRBJ2-7, the V gene TRBV15; no firm D call. The CDR3 spans 15 residues. The germline gives CDR1 LNHNV, CDR2 YYDKDF (reference sequence). The germline V and J ends were trimmed by 3 bases and 2 bases, with 14 bases remaining between them.

This chain links TRBV15 with TRBJ2-1; tentatively, D is TRBD2 (6 bases). Looked up from germline, CDR1 is LNHNV and CDR2 is YYDKDF (reference sequence). The CDR3 loop spans 15 amino acids. The V end was cut by 0 bases, the J end by 9 bases, with 15 bases between. The CDR3 reads CATSRELERGCEQFF. For the CDR3, the DNA is TGTGCCACCAGCAGAGAACTTGAACGGGGGTGTGAGCAGTTCTTC.

V usage is TRBV29-1 and J usage is TRBJ2-5, with D perhaps matching TRBD2 (5 bases). Per germline, CDR1 SQVTM and CDR2 ANQGSEA. This CDR3 has 14 residues. Trimming removed 4 bases from V and 2 bases from J, with 14 bases in between. CDR3 loop: CSVGEGRRQETQYF. The DNA for the CDR3 is TGCAGCGTTGGGGAAGGCAGGAGGCAAGAGACCCAGTACTTC. Based on the CDR3 plus reference TRBV29-1 and TRBJ2-5, the full variable domain is SAVISQKPSRDICQRGTSLTIQCQVDSQVTMMFWYRQQPGQSLTLIATANQGSEATYESGFVIDKFPISRPNLTFSTLTVSNMSPEDSSIYLCSVGEGRRQETQYFGPGTRLLVL.

The rearrangement joins TRBV14 to TRBJ2-2; D possibly corresponds to TRBD1 (5 bases). The CDR3 length is 15 residues. The V end lost 1 base, the J end lost 0 bases, and 6 bases lay between the germline ends. Germline V gene sequence: CDR1 SGHDN, CDR2 FVKESK. As DNA, the CDR3 is TGTGCCAGCAGCCAAGCAGGGCCGAACACCGGGGAGCTGTTTTTT. Residues: CASSQAGPNTGELFF.

This chain connects TRBV5-4 to TRBJ1-2; D might be TRBD1 (6 bases). Trimming shortened V by 4 bases and J by 2 bases, and 9 bases separated the two germline ends. The germline gives CDR1 SGHNT, CDR2 YYREEE (reference sequence). The CDR3 runs to 13 residues. The CDR3 coding sequence is TGTGCCAGCAGCACTGACAGGAACTATGGCTACACCTTC. Translated: CASSTDRNYGYTF.

The chain carries TRBV19 and TRBJ1-2; the match to TRBD1 covers 8 bases. CDR3 length: 16 residues. CDR1 is LNHDA, CDR2 SQIVND, per germline (reference sequence). The J segment lost 4 bases and the V segment lost 5 bases, leaving 12 bases of the junction unmatched. The CDR3 protein is CASSPETGVQVYGYTF. CDR3 bases: TGTGCCAGTAGTCCCGAGACAGGGGTACAAGTCTATGGCTACACCTTC.

This sequence joins TRBV11-2 and TRBJ2-5; D possibly corresponds to TRBD2 (5 bases). V dropped 5 bases and J dropped 7 bases, with 14 bases sitting between them. The CDR3 has 13 amino acids. Looked up from germline, CDR1 is SGHAT and CDR2 is FQNNGV. The CDR3: CASSTVLGGTQYF. CDR3 nucleotide sequence: TGTGCCAGCAGCACAGTGCTAGGAGGGACCCAGTACTTC.

The chain combines TRBV5-5 with TRBJ1-1; perhaps TRBD1 as D (6 bases). V was trimmed by 4 bases and J by 0 bases, leaving 10 bases between them. The germline V gene encodes CDR1 SGHKS and CDR2 YYEKEE (reference sequence). The CDR3 is 14 amino acids. CDR3 nucleotide sequence: TGTGCCAGCAGCGTGGACAGATTGAACACTGAAGCTTTCTTT. Its protein is CASSVDRLNTEAFF.

This clone showed up just once. This rearrangement joins TRBV2 to TRBJ1-2, with 8 bases matching TRBD1. Trimming took 3 bases from V and 8 from J; bases not matched to a gene: 5. Germline V gives CDR1 SNHLY, CDR2 FYNNEI. This CDR3 has 13 amino acids. The CDR3 sequence is CASSEGQVRGYTF. DNA for the CDR3: TGTGCCAGCAGTGAGGGACAGGTGCGGGGCTACACCTTC.

This chain connects TRBV19 to TRBJ1-5, with 8 bases matching TRBD1. Germline loops: CDR1 LNHDA, CDR2 SQIVND (reference sequence). Trimming took 4 bases from V and 4 from J; bases not matched to a gene: 6. The CDR3 has 15 amino acids. The CDR3 coding sequence is TGTGCCAGTAGTAGGGCCAGACAGGGGAATCAGCCCCAGCATTTT. Protein: CASSRARQGNQPQHF.

The chain links TRBV10-1 to TRBJ2-2; no firm D call. The germline gives CDR1 WNHNN, CDR2 SYGVQD (reference sequence). Trimming shortened V by 5 bases and J by 4 bases, and 8 bases separated the two germline ends. This CDR3 spans 13 amino acids. CDR3 sequence (DNA): TGCGCCAGCAGTCGAGACTTCACCGGGGAGCTGTTTTTT. Translated: CASSRDFTGELFF.

The rearrangement joins TRBV7-9 to TRBJ2-7; weak D call: TRBD2 (6 bases). V shed 1 base and J shed 4 bases, with 14 bases lying between them. Germline V lookup: CDR1 SEHNR, CDR2 FQNEAQ (reference sequence). This CDR3 has 15 amino acids. The CDR3 DNA reads TGTGCCAGCAGCTTAGTGGGGCGGGGTGGGTACGAGCAGTACTTC. Its protein is CASSLVGRGGYEQYF.

This chain links TRBV28 with TRBJ2-4, with TRBD2 as a possible D gene (6 bases). V lost 6 bases to trimming and J lost 0 bases, with 24 bases between them. Germline V gene data show CDR1 as MDHEN and CDR2 as SYDVKM. CDR3 size: 19 residues. The chain's CDR3 is CASRLGTLEGRLAKNIQYF. The DNA of the CDR3 is TGTGCCAGCAGACTGGGGACTTTAGAGGGGCGACTAGCCAAAAACATTCAGTACTTC.

The rearrangement joins TRBV30 to TRBJ2-1; TRBD1 aligns across 7 bases. V lost 1 base to trimming and J lost 3 bases; unmatched junction nucleotides: 3. There are 14 residues in the CDR3. CDR1 is GTSNPN and CDR2 is SVGIG in the germline V gene (reference sequence). The CDR3, as DNA: TGTGCCTGGAGTGATAGGGGGCTCTACAATGAGCAGTTCTTC. Protein sequence: CAWSDRGLYNEQFF.

This clone has just a few counts. At one boundary the junction diverges from the germline segment, which might be a read error. V gene TRBV5-4 combines with J gene TRBJ1-2, with D unresolved. CDR3 length: 15 residues. Germline V CDR1 and CDR2: SGHNT, YYREEE (reference sequence). Here the CDR3 DNA reads TGTGCCAGCAGATTGGACGAGGTTTCTAACTATGGCTACACCTTC. It translates to CASRLDEVSNYGYTF.

This clone was observed once. The rearrangement uses TRBV10-2 and TRBJ2-7; the match to TRBD2 covers 12 bases. CDR3 length equals 16 residues. Germline CDR1 is WSHSY and CDR2 is SAAADI. The V and J ends lost 6 bases and 1 base, in that order; junction bases with no gene match: 7. The CDR3 sequence is CASRGPTSGSSYEQYF. CDR3 coding DNA: TGCGCCAGCAGAGGTCCGACTAGCGGGAGTTCCTACGAGCAGTACTTC.

V and J are TRBV18 and TRBJ1-5; 7 bases are shared with TRBD1. Trimming cost V 3 bases and J 0 bases; bases outside gene matches: 2. This CDR3 is built from 15 residues. The germline V gene has CDR1 KGHSH and CDR2 LQKENI. In nucleotides, the CDR3 is TGTGCCAGCTCACCGACAGGGACTAGCAATCAGCCCCAGCATTTT. Its translation: CASSPTGTSNQPQHF.

This clone was found once. The rearrangement joins TRBV4-1 to TRBJ1-2; no clear D. V lost 0 bases, J lost 1 base, and 12 bases lay in between. The CDR3 extends over 16 amino acids. The V gene's germline CDR1 is MGHRA and CDR2 YSYEKL. The CDR3 coding sequence is TGCGCCAGCAGCCAAGATCTCCGGCAGGTTAACTATGGCTACACCTTC. Protein product: CASSQDLRQVNYGYTF.

This chain links TRBV18 with TRBJ2-7; no clear D. Looked up from germline, CDR1 is KGHSH and CDR2 is LQKENI. Trimming took off 2 bases at V and 4 bases at J, with 12 bases between the two ends. This CDR3 spans 14 amino acids. The CDR3 protein is CASSPVTQLYEQYF. CDR3 nucleotides: TGTGCCAGCTCACCAGTAACGCAGTTATACGAGCAGTACTTC. Variable domain in full (rest from reference TRBV18 and TRBJ2-7): NAGVMQNPRHLVRRRGQEARLRCSPMKGHSHVYWYRQLPEEGLKFMVYLQKENIIDESGMPKERFSAEFPKEGPSILRIQQVVRGDSAAYFCASSPVTQLYEQYFGPGTRLTVT.

The rearrangement joins TRBV2 to TRBJ1-4, with D hard to call. Germline CDR1 SNHLY, CDR2 FYNNEI. Between the trimmed V and J ends, which lost 4 bases and 0 bases, there was a span of 9 bases. The CDR3 is 15 amino acids. The CDR3, as DNA: TGTGCCAGCAGTGGCAGATTTGCAACTAATGAAAAACTGTTTTTT. Its translation: CASSGRFATNEKLFF.